This passage covers 8 T cell receptor beta chains from one sample sequenced in a study of radiotherapy plus CTLA-4 blockade in lung cancer. Repertoires were generated with immunoSEQ multiplex PCR, while TCRdb's copy carries only in-frame clones and drops some. Among some 110,000 clones, about nine tenths were seen once, and the ten largest hold under 8%. The sample was peripheral blood, taken from a patient treated with radiotherapy plus ipilimumab. Every receptor here comes from a human donor with non-small cell lung cancer that progressed on radiotherapy plus ipilimumab.

V usage is TRBV2 and J usage is TRBJ2-7; D is undetermined. Trimming removed 5 bases from V and 7 bases from J, with 9 bases in between. Germline lookup yields CDR1 SNHLY and CDR2 FYNNEI. The CDR3 runs 11 residues. As DNA, the CDR3 is TGTGCCAGCAGTCTTGTGGGGGAGCAGTACTTC. Translating it yields CASSLVGEQYF.

The chain couples TRBV4-1 to TRBJ2-5; 10 nucleotides match TRBD1. The CDR3 is 15 amino acids. The V and J ends lost 4 bases and 3 bases, in that order; junction bases with no gene match: 5. Per the germline V gene, CDR1 is MGHRA and CDR2 is YSYEKL. The DNA of the CDR3 is TGCGCCAGCAGCCCAGAGACAGGGGGCAAAGAGACCCAGTACTTC. Protein product: CASSPETGGKETQYF.

About this clone: Distinct nucleotide sequences in the sample also encode this CDR3. The genes are TRBV15 and TRBJ2-1; 7 bases map to TRBD1. Germline CDR1 is LNHNV and CDR2 is YYDKDF (reference sequence). The V and J ends lost 2 bases and 5 bases, in that order; junction bases with no gene match: 6. The CDR3 consists of 15 residues. CDR3 in amino acids: CATSRRQGPNNEQFF. The CDR3 coding sequence is TGTGCCACCAGCAGACGACAGGGCCCAAACAATGAGCAGTTCTTC.

The chain employs TRBV27 and TRBJ1-5, with D tentatively TRBD1 (5 bases). Germline V CDR1 and CDR2: MNHEY, SMNVEV (reference sequence). V dropped 6 bases and J dropped 4 bases, with 16 bases sitting between them. The CDR3 length is 15 residues. In nucleotides, the CDR3 is TGTGCCAGCAGCCCCAACCGGGACCCAAATCAGCCCCAGCATTTT. Its protein product is CASSPNRDPNQPQHF.

This sequence joins TRBV6-5 and TRBJ1-1; weak D call: TRBD1 (6 bases). The CDR3 extends over 15 amino acids. From germline, CDR1 is MNHEY and CDR2 SVGAGI. Deletions cut 1 base from V and 4 bases from J, with 13 bases between. CDR3 sequence (DNA): TGTGCCAGCAGTTACTACAGGGCGGGAAGCACTGAAGCTTTCTTT. Its protein product is CASSYYRAGSTEAFF.

This clone showed up just once. This rearrangement joins TRBV20-1 to TRBJ2-1; D is uncertain. V was pared by 7 bases and J by 6 bases, with 4 bases between. The germline CDR1 and CDR2 sequences are DFQATT and SNEGSKA (reference sequence). There are 9 residues in the CDR3. CDR3 in DNA: TGCAGTGTAGGCAATGAGCAGTTCTTC. This translates into CSVGNEQFF.

J is TRBJ2-1 and V is TRBV19; D is perhaps TRBD2 (5 bases). Germline V lookup: CDR1 LNHDA, CDR2 SQIVND (reference sequence). V was pared by 7 bases and J by 5 bases, with 12 bases between. This CDR3 spans 13 amino acids. The CDR3, as DNA: TGTGCCAGTACCAATGACTACCACAATGAGCAGTTCTTC. This gives the protein CASTNDYHNEQFF.

V gene TRBV28 combines with J gene TRBJ1-5; a possible D gene is TRBD1 (5 bases). The length of the CDR3 is 14 residues. V lost 4 bases and J lost 3, with 10 bases in between. Germline lookup yields CDR1 MDHEN and CDR2 SYDVKM. The CDR3 sequence is CASSSGTINQPQHF. The CDR3 DNA reads TGTGCCAGCAGTTCCGGGACGATCAATCAGCCCCAGCATTTT.